This is a list of T cell receptor beta chains from one sample in a study of blood T cells in healthy people across ages. TCRdb redid the calling of the 5' RACE reads with MiXCR, one entry per CDR3 protein. This repertoire shows about 2 million distinct CDR3 sequences, 49% found once; its top ten account for around 2.1%. The sample consisted of blood. These receptor sequences come from a woman aged 40-49 years in good health. Both conserved end residues are part of each CDR3.

V	J	CDR3
TRBV6-2/TRBV6-3	TRBJ2-1	CASSYSLRGLGQFF
TRBV14	TRBJ2-6	CASSQESTGLSGANVLTF
TRBV7-2	TRBJ2-5	CASRPGDLGPQETQYF
TRBV7-9	TRBJ2-7	CASSLPPTGDSYEQYF
TRBV7-2	TRBJ2-7	CASSLTFSDYYEQYF
TRBV12-3/TRBV12-4	TRBJ2-5	CASKGGHETQYF
TRBV7-2	TRBJ2-6	CASSTTGTGANVLTF
TRBV21-1	-	CASSKRLAWETQYF
TRBV12-3/TRBV12-4	TRBJ1-4	CASSRRATTNEKLFF
TRBV20-1	TRBJ1-5	CSARTTIQRSQPQHF
TRBV7-9	TRBJ2-1	CASSKGTGIYNEQFF
TRBV20-1	TRBJ2-1	CSARGQSYNEQFF
TRBV18	TRBJ1-1	CASSPLAGPTEAFF
TRBV29-1	-	CSAYPGGGNSYNEQYF
TRBV20-1	TRBJ1-6	CSARGIDSPLHF
TRBV6-6	TRBJ2-7	CASSYLGLDEQYF
TRBV10-3	TRBJ2-1	CAISEPRLAGPFF
TRBV12-3/TRBV12-4	TRBJ1-5	CASSRQGYQPQHF
TRBV3-1	TRBJ1-4	CASSQVSGSHREKLFF
TRBV20-1	TRBJ1-1	CSAAKSAHTEAFF
TRBV7-2	TRBJ2-5	CASSSQTGGGQETQYF
TRBV11-2	TRBJ2-1	CASSLKVGDAYNEQFF
TRBV29-1	TRBJ1-2	CSVDDGDTF
TRBV6-2/TRBV6-3	-	CASSYSQSNEQYF
TRBV7-3	TRBJ2-5	CASSLMAGVSETQYF
TRBV4-2	TRBJ1-4	CASSPPGGYEKLFF
TRBV28	TRBJ2-7	CASSSSKVPSYEQYF
TRBV9	TRBJ2-1	CASSGGRTGYNEQFF
TRBV27	TRBJ1-1	CASTGVNSEAFF
TRBV5-1	TRBJ2-5	CASSLSGVTWETQYF
TRBV28	TRBJ1-1	CASSSMTGINTEAFF
TRBV20-1	TRBJ1-5	CSAPGLGQPQHF
TRBV10-3	TRBJ2-5	CAISDGGRQETQYF
TRBV11-2	TRBJ2-7	CASSLSGGEQYF
TRBV18	TRBJ2-1	CASSRQSSYNEQFF
TRBV20-1	TRBJ1-1	CKGGGLEAFF
TRBV12-3/TRBV12-4	TRBJ2-1	CANSLVGGLWNEQFF
TRBV24-1	TRBJ2-5	CATSDPRTVEETQYF
TRBV20-1	TRBJ2-4	CSASEGVSKNIQYF
TRBV12-3/TRBV12-4	TRBJ1-2	CASSLFRDRDYYGYTF
TRBV24-1	TRBJ2-5	CATSDNRGIQETQYF
TRBV11-2	TRBJ1-5	CASSPTDNQPQHF
TRBV20-1	TRBJ2-7	CSARGLAGGGSYEQYF
TRBV6-5	TRBJ2-1	CASSYNPGSYNEQFF
TRBV7-2	TRBJ2-1	CASSLGRGGAGNEQFF
TRBV13	TRBJ2-7	CASSPLLGQGGHEQYF
TRBV15	TRBJ2-1	CATSRPVTDRVNEQFF
TRBV20-1	TRBJ2-5	CSARDGQGLETQYF